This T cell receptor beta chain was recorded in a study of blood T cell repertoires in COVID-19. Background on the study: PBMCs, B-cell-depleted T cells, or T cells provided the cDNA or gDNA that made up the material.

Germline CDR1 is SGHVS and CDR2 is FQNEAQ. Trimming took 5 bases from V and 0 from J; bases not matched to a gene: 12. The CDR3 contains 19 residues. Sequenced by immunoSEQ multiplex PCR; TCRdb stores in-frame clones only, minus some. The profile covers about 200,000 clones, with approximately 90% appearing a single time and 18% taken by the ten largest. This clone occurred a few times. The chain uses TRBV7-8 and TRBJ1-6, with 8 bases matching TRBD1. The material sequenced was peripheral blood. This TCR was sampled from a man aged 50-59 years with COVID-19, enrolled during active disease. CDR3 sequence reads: CASSPPVTGALSYNSPLHF. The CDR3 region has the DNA TGTGCCAGCAGCCCACCGGTGACAGGGGCCCTCTCCTATAATTCACCCCTCCACTTT.